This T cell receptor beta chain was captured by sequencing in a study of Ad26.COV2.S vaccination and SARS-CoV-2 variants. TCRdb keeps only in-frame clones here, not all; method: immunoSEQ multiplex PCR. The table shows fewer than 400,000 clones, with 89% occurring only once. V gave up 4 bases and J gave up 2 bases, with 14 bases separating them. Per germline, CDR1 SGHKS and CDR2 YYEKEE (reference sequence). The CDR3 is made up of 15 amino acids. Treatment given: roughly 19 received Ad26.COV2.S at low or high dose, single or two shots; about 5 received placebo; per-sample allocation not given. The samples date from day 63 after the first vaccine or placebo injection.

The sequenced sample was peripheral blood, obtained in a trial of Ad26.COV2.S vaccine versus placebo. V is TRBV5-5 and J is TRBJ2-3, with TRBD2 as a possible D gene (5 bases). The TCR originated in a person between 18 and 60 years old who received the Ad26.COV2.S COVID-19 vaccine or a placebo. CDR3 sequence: CASSRLASLTDTQYF. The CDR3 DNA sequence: TGTGCCAGCAGCCGCCTAGCATCCCTCACAGATACGCAGTATTTT.